The 20 T cell receptor beta chains presented below share a single source sample, sequenced in a study of cytomegalovirus exposure and HLA in healthy donors. This PCR relied on a set of 60 Vbeta primers and 13 Jbeta primers. Using immunoSEQ multiplex PCR, the repertoire was profiled, and TCRdb retains in-frame clones only, with some absent. Among 200,000 or so clones listed, about four fifths were seen once. The source material was PBMCs. These receptors were taken from a woman aged 30 to 39 in good health and CMV-seropositive.

This clone occurred a few times. This rearrangement joins TRBV9 to TRBJ1-2, with D hard to call. The CDR3 sequence is 15 residues long. From germline, CDR1 is SGDLS and CDR2 YYNGEE. Trimming stripped 0 bases from V and 2 bases from J, with 11 bases between. The CDR3: CASSVALTVNYGYTF. CDR3 bases: TGTGCCAGCAGCGTAGCTCTTACGGTAAACTATGGCTACACCTTC.

This chain joins TRBV11-2 and TRBJ1-1; possible D gene TRBD1, 6 bases. This CDR3 contains 14 residues. From germline, CDR1 is SGHAT and CDR2 FQNNGV. Trimming took 1 base from V and 5 from J, leaving 11 bases between them. CDR3 residues: CASSLAGGRTEAFF. In DNA, the CDR3 is TGTGCCAGCAGCTTAGCCGGGGGGCGGACTGAAGCTTTCTTT.

V gene TRBV11-3 combines with J gene TRBJ2-2; 8 bases align to TRBD2. Germline assignment: CDR1 SGHNT and CDR2 YENEEA. This CDR3 comprises 16 residues. V lost 4 bases, J lost 2 bases, and 6 bases stayed unmatched. The CDR3, as DNA: TGTGCCAGCAGCTCGGCCGGGACTAGAAACACCGGGGAGCTGTTTTTT. Protein: CASSSAGTRNTGELFF.

This chain connects TRBV19 to TRBJ2-2; D may be TRBD1 (5 bases). The germline gives CDR1 LNHDA, CDR2 SQIVND (reference sequence). V was trimmed by 3 bases and J by 6 bases, leaving 8 bases between them. The CDR3 totals 13 residues. The DNA for the CDR3 is TGTGCCAGTAGTATGACAGCCCCCGGGGAGCTGTTTTTT. Protein product: CASSMTAPGELFF. The full variable domain, in which reference TRBV19 and TRBJ2-2 provide the parts outside the CDR3, is DGGITQSPKYLFRKEGQNVTLSCEQNLNHDAMYWYRQDPGQGLRLIYYSQIVNDFQKGDIAEGYSVSREKKESFPLTVTSAQKNPTAFYLCASSMTAPGELFFGEGSRLTVL.

This clone appeared a single time. The genes are TRBV2 and TRBJ1-5; tentatively, D is TRBD1 (6 bases). The CDR3 has 15 amino acids. Germline V gene lookup returns CDR1 SNHLY and CDR2 FYNNEI. Trimming cost V 5 bases and J 4 bases, with 15 bases left between them. For the CDR3, the DNA is TGTGCCAGCAGTCCCACCGGGACACCAAATCAGCCCCAGCATTTT. As protein: CASSPTGTPNQPQHF.

DNA for the CDR3: TGTGCCAGTAGTATAGAAACAGGGCTCAATGAAGCTTTCTTT. Protein sequence: CASSIETGLNEAFF. The V call is TRBV19, the J call TRBJ1-1, with D perhaps TRBD1 (6 bases). Trimming removed 0 bases from V and 7 bases from J, with 12 bases in between. This CDR3 spans 14 amino acids. Per germline, CDR1 LNHDA and CDR2 SQIVND (reference sequence). The full variable domain, its missing parts supplied by reference TRBV19 and TRBJ1-1, is DGGITQSPKYLFRKEGQNVTLSCEQNLNHDAMYWYRQDPGQGLRLIYYSQIVNDFQKGDIAEGYSVSREKKESFPLTVTSAQKNPTAFYLCASSIETGLNEAFFGQGTRLTVV.

V gene TRBV6-5 combines with J gene TRBJ1-1; possibly TRBD1 for D (5 bases). With 6 bases removed from V and 0 bases from J, the gap between germline ends came to 11 bases. The CDR3 loop spans 14 amino acids. CDR1 is MNHEY, CDR2 SVGAGI, per germline. Here the CDR3 reads CASSQTVVNTEAFF. The DNA for the CDR3 is TGTGCCAGCAGCCAGACAGTGGTGAACACTGAAGCTTTCTTT.

This rearrangement joins TRBV15 to TRBJ1-5, with 10 nucleotides matching TRBD1. This CDR3 spans 14 amino acids. V was pared by 9 bases and J by 7 bases, with 9 bases of the junction left unmatched. Germline values: CDR1 LNHNV, CDR2 YYDKDF (reference sequence). The CDR3 sequence is CATEDGQGGQPQHF. The CDR3 region has the DNA TGTGCCACGGAAGATGGACAGGGGGGACAGCCCCAGCATTTT.

This chain links TRBV28 with TRBJ2-1; D is unclear. Germline values: CDR1 MDHEN, CDR2 SYDVKM. V lost 7 bases and J 3 bases, leaving 10 bases between the germline ends. The CDR3 runs 13 residues. CDR3 amino acids: CASTPLFYNEQFF. Here the CDR3 DNA reads TGTGCCAGCACCCCCCTTTTCTACAATGAGCAGTTCTTC. Combining the CDR3 with reference TRBV28 and TRBJ2-1 gives the whole variable domain DVKVTQSSRYLVKRTGEKVFLECVQDMDHENMFWYRQDPGLGLRLIYFSYDVKMKEKGDIPEGYSVSREKKERFSLILESASTNQTSMYLCASTPLFYNEQFFGPGTRLTVL.

In this sample, this clone turned up once. The chain is built from TRBV13 and TRBJ2-1, with 9 bases lining up with TRBD1. The CDR3 has 16 residues. Germline CDR1 PRHDT, CDR2 FYEKMQ (reference sequence). The V gene end was trimmed by 3 bases and the J gene end by 6 bases; junction bases not matched to a gene: 9. CDR3 sequence: CASSLAGTGKGNEQFF. CDR3 DNA: TGTGCCAGCAGCTTGGCGGGGACAGGGAAAGGCAATGAGCAGTTCTTC.

The chain couples TRBV9 to TRBJ1-1; 7 bases match TRBD1. Germline V lookup: CDR1 SGDLS, CDR2 YYNGEE. The V and J ends lost 4 bases and 1 base, in that order; junction bases with no gene match: 7. The CDR3 covers 15 residues. The DNA of the CDR3 is TGTGCCAGCAGCCCCTACGGGACAGCGAACACTGAAGCTTTCTTT. Protein: CASSPYGTANTEAFF.

This clone was counted between two and nine times. The chain recombines TRBV11-2 with TRBJ1-5; a weak D match, TRBD1 (6 bases). This CDR3 comprises 15 residues. Germline V gives CDR1 SGHAT, CDR2 FQNNGV. V dropped 0 bases and J dropped 6 bases, with 12 bases sitting between them. The CDR3 spells CASSLEQGGTQPQHF. In DNA form, the CDR3 reads TGTGCCAGCAGCTTAGAACAGGGTGGGACTCAGCCCCAGCATTTT. The entire variable domain, with the rest obtained from reference TRBV11-2 and TRBJ1-5, is as follows: EAGVAQSPRYKIIEKRQSVAFWCNPISGHATLYWYQQILGQGPKLLIQFQNNGVVDDSQLPKDRFSAERLKGVDSTLKIQPAKLEDSAVYLCASSLEQGGTQPQHFGDGTRLSIL.

The chain employs TRBV6-5 and TRBJ1-2; D is possibly TRBD1 (6 bases). Looked up from germline, CDR1 is MNHEY and CDR2 is SVGAGI. This CDR3 region has 15 residues. Trimming cost V 0 bases and J 4 bases, with 12 bases left between them. This CDR3 is CASSYSSTGSYGYTF. CDR3 in DNA: TGTGCCAGCAGTTACTCGTCGACAGGATCCTATGGCTACACCTTC.

This clone appeared a single time. The CDR3 coding sequence is TGTGCCAGCAGCCAAGGCCAGGCGGGGGACACCGGGGAGCTGTTTTTT. Translating it yields CASSQGQAGDTGELFF. This chain links TRBV4-2 with TRBJ2-2, with TRBD2 matching over 7 bases. Germline CDR1 reads LGHNA; CDR2 reads YNFKEQ. The CDR3 spans 16 residues. V shed 1 base, J shed 3 bases, and the junction held 5 bases outside the gene matches.

This clone was counted between two and nine times. This chain joins TRBV6-1 and TRBJ1-6; D is unresolved. Germline V gene lookup returns CDR1 MNHNS and CDR2 SASEGT. CDR3 length: 14 amino acids. V dropped 3 bases and J dropped 10 bases, with 13 bases sitting between them. CDR3 protein: CASSDGGASSPLHF. CDR3 DNA sequence: TGTGCCAGCAGTGACGGTGGAGCGTCGTCACCCCTCCACTTT.

The rearrangement uses TRBV5-6 and TRBJ2-1; 8 positions agree with TRBD2. The CDR3 extends over 16 amino acids. Germline-derived CDR1 and CDR2 are SGHDT and YYEEEE. Trimming took 2 bases from V and 5 from J; bases not matched to a gene: 9. CDR3 residues: CASSFGAAGGDNEQFF. CDR3 sequence (DNA): TGTGCCAGCAGCTTCGGGGCCGCGGGGGGTGACAATGAGCAGTTCTTC.

This chain joins TRBV7-6 and TRBJ2-7, with TRBD2 identical over 9 bases. This CDR3 is built from 14 residues. Germline CDR1 reads SGHVS; CDR2 reads FNYEAQ. After removal of 5 bases from V and 3 bases from J, the junction contained 5 bases not matched to a gene. CDR3 coding DNA: TGTGCCAGCAGCCGGACTAGCGCCGTCTACGAGCAGTACTTC. Encoded protein: CASSRTSAVYEQYF. Supplemented by reference TRBV7-6 and TRBJ2-7, the full variable domain reads GAGVSQSPRYKVTKRGQDVALRCDPISGHVSLYWYRQALGQGPEFLTYFNYEAQQDKSGLPNDRFSAERPEGSISTLTIQRTEQRDSAMYRCASSRTSAVYEQYFGPGTRLTVT.

This clone was counted only a few times. The CDR3 DNA follows: TGTGCCAGCAGCCAAGCCGGACACGGCAGCTACGAGCAGTACTTC. Encoded protein: CASSQAGHGSYEQYF. The genes are TRBV5-4 and TRBJ2-7; D is perhaps TRBD1 (5 bases). Germline V gene lookup returns CDR1 SGHNT and CDR2 YYREEE (reference sequence). Trimming shortened V by 4 bases and J by 3 bases, and 17 bases separated the two germline ends. This CDR3 has 15 residues.

The CDR3 protein is CASSSRIGQGANTGELFF. Written as DNA, the CDR3 is TGCGCCAGCAGCTCCCGGATCGGACAGGGGGCGAACACCGGGGAGCTGTTTTTT. The rearrangement joins TRBV5-1 to TRBJ2-2, with TRBD1 matching over 10 bases. The V segment lost 3 bases and the J segment 0 bases; nucleotides outside the gene matches: 8. The CDR3 has 18 amino acids. The germline V gene encodes CDR1 SGHRS and CDR2 YFSETQ.

V is TRBV28 and J is TRBJ2-5; 10 bases fit TRBD2. This CDR3 has 16 amino acids. The J segment lost 5 bases and the V segment lost 5 bases, leaving 11 bases of the junction unmatched. The germline gives CDR1 MDHEN, CDR2 SYDVKM. The CDR3, as DNA: TGTGCCAGCAGTACTCCCATAGCGGGAGGCGGGGAGACCCAGTACTTC. Translation: CASSTPIAGGGETQYF.